A single sample is the source of the 10 T cell receptor beta chains below, sequenced in a study of shared clonotypes between healthy human individuals (dated by TCRdb to the early 2020s). Libraries came from the immunoSEQ multiplex PCR assay. Drawn from immuneACCESS, this table holds only the in-frame rearrangements with V and J called that TCRdb kept. Clones are partly lost; checked studies trace under half to an unresolved V gene and leave the rest unexplained. This sample comprises around 1.4 million clones, roughly 98.5% of them detected only once. The ten most abundant clones make up roughly 0.35% of the sample. Input material: naive CD4+ T cells sorted from blood. This specimen's cell subset or site label, per the study, means: CD45RA+ positively selected. The receptors originated from a young man in good health.

J is TRBJ1-1 and V is TRBV6-5; possibly TRBD1 for D (6 bases). The CDR3 has 13 residues. CDR1 is MNHEY, CDR2 SVGAGI, per germline. V was cut by 8 bases and J by 7 bases, with 17 bases left in between. The CDR3 loop is CASGGSVELEAFF. CDR3 nucleotide sequence: TGTGCCAGCGGGGGCAGCGTGGAACTTGAAGCTTTCTTT.

This chain links TRBV18 with TRBJ2-2; TRBD1 is a possible D gene (5 bases). Germline CDR1 is KGHSH and CDR2 is LQKENI. CDR3 length: 14 amino acids. The V end lost 4 bases, the J end lost 1 base, and 7 bases lay between the germline ends. The CDR3 nucleotides are TGTGCCAGCTCACGACAGATGAACACCGGGGAGCTGTTTTTT. It specifies CASSRQMNTGELFF.

V is TRBV28 and J is TRBJ2-2; the D gene is possibly TRBD2 (6 bases). Germline CDR1 MDHEN, CDR2 SYDVKM. The V and J ends lost 2 bases and 6 bases respectively, with 10 bases between them. The CDR3 spans 14 residues. The CDR3 bases are TGTGCCAGCAGTTTAGGAGGGTTCCCCGGGGAGCTGTTTTTT. It encodes CASSLGGFPGELFF.

The chain is built from TRBV7-2 and TRBJ2-1; 11 nucleotides match TRBD2. The CDR3 is 15 amino acids. J gave up 14 bases and V 5 bases, and 14 bases lay outside the gene matches. Germline V gene data show CDR1 as SGHTA and CDR2 as FQGNSA. CDR3 in DNA: TGTGCCAGCAGCGGGCTAGCGGGAGGCACCCCCCTCGAGTTCTTC. Translating it yields CASSGLAGGTPLEFF.

The rearrangement uses TRBV5-1 and TRBJ1-2; D is undetermined. The V end lost 0 bases, the J end lost 6 bases, and 9 bases lay between the germline ends. Germline V gives CDR1 SGHRS, CDR2 YFSETQ. The CDR3 spans 13 residues. The CDR3 DNA follows: TGCGCCAGCAGCTTGGCCGGTCTTGATGGCTACACCTTC. Its protein product is CASSLAGLDGYTF.

The chain links TRBV6-6 to TRBJ2-5; no definite D call. The CDR3 contains 15 residues. The V gene lost 0 bases and the J gene lost 1 base, with 9 bases spanning the gap. The germline CDR1 and CDR2 sequences are MNHNY and SVGAGI (reference sequence). CDR3: CASSYSKSLQETQYF. DNA for the CDR3: TGTGCCAGCAGTTACTCGAAGTCGCTCCAAGAGACCCAGTACTTC.

Here the CDR3 reads CASRKKTGTVNTEAFF. The CDR3 DNA follows: TGTGCCAGCAGGAAGAAGACCGGGACAGTGAACACTGAAGCTTTCTTT. The chain carries TRBV27 and TRBJ1-1, with 7 bases matching TRBD1. The CDR3 spans 16 residues. CDR1 is MNHEY and CDR2 is SMNVEV in the germline V gene (reference sequence). V was pared by 6 bases and J by 0 bases, with 10 bases of the junction left unmatched.

The gene calls are TRBV2 and TRBJ2-1, with 12 nucleotides matching TRBD2. The germline V gene encodes CDR1 SNHLY and CDR2 FYNNEI. This CDR3 spans 14 amino acids. The V segment lost 6 bases and the J segment 7 bases; nucleotides outside the gene matches: 4. The CDR3 sequence is CASSRTSGKNEQFF. The CDR3 DNA sequence: TGTGCCAGCAGCCGGACTAGCGGGAAGAATGAGCAGTTCTTC.

The chain employs TRBV7-9 and TRBJ2-1, with D uncertain. The CDR3 covers 13 residues. Deletions cut 1 base from V and 4 bases from J, with 5 bases between. The germline V gene encodes CDR1 SEHNR and CDR2 FQNEAQ (reference sequence). The CDR3 here is CASSLVWYNEQFF. The CDR3 nucleotides are TGTGCCAGCAGCTTAGTTTGGTACAATGAGCAGTTCTTC. Full variable domain (missing parts from reference TRBV7-9 and TRBJ2-1): DTGVSQNPRHKITKRGQNVTFRCDPISEHNRLYWYRQTLGQGPEFLTYFQNEAQLEKSRLLSDRFSAERPKGSFSTLEIQRTEQGDSAMYLCASSLVWYNEQFFGPGTRLTVL.

Only a few counts were recorded for this clone. V usage is TRBV18 and J usage is TRBJ1-2, with 10 bases fitting TRBD1. Germline V lookup: CDR1 KGHSH, CDR2 LQKENI. V lost 2 bases and J lost 6; bases outside the gene matches: 6. The CDR3 extends over 15 amino acids. In DNA, the CDR3 is TGTGCCAGCTCACCAGGGACAGGGGTGAGGGATGGCTACACCTTC. It is translated as CASSPGTGVRDGYTF.